This TCR beta chain derives from a study of blood T cell repertoires in COVID-19 (TCRdb year 2020). For context, the study as a whole: Samples from collaborators originated in the United States, Italy and Spain and spanned both the acute and convalescent phases of COVID-19. Where HLA class I and class II types were available, the types were taken from metadata supplied by the sample provider, not from assay-based typing. Subjects who had been exposed to COVID-19, were actively infected with it, or had recovered from it provided the deeply sampled blood TCRbeta repertoires that made up the dataset. The repertoires were released in a freely available public database meant as a resource for research on the immune response to SARS-CoV-2. The prospective study material was composed of cDNA or gDNA derived from T cells, B-cell-depleted T cells, or PBMCs. A de-identified subject ID, COVID-19 status, age in years and sex were almost always included in the sample metadata. The samples were drawn from the first 160 participants of the ongoing ImmuneRACE study and from roughly 1,300 subjects provided by 6 global collaborators.

Reading from cysteine to phenylalanine, the CDR3 counts 11 amino acids. The kept DNA is CDR3 alone, 33 bases in frame from the first base. V is clipped by 5 bases and J by 6 bases, and the sequence between their germline boundaries is 6 bases long. Looking up the germline V gene yields CDR1 KGHDR and CDR2 SFDVKD. As to this clone: What antigen it recognizes has not been identified. Per-base qualities were not stored, and no clone one base away is much larger.

One collaborating source in Seattle enrolled patients while the patients were actively infected and followed the patients over time throughout the course of disease. Whole blood was collected in K2EDTA tubes by collaborating institutions according to the institutions' own protocols. For TCRbeta analysis, collaborators shipped samples in one of three forms: frozen whole blood, isolated PBMCs, or DNA extracted from either of those sample types. Study-wide conclusions, independent of this receptor: The amount of clinical and demographic metadata varied by source and participant and was provided uncurated.

TCRbeta CDR3 regions were amplified from genomic DNA using the immunoSEQ Assay, a bias-controlled multiplex PCR. Per the original workflow: The number of nucleated cells in each sample was estimated from the amplification of reference gene primers within the assay. Sequence reads were collapsed and filtered to measure the absolute abundance of every unique TCRbeta CDR3 rearrangement. For each sample, productive Simpson clonality was calculated as the square root of Simpson's diversity index across productive rearrangements. Not all clones reach the TCRdb copy of this immuneACCESS table, which keeps in-frame sequences only. Checked studies attribute under half of the gap to unresolved V genes and leave the rest unexplained. V, J and clone size were drawn from that table, and D and trimming were deduced from the DNA. For this sample there are about 260,000 clones; approximately 86% appear just once. The ten largest clones take up over 5% of the sample.

The clonotype originates from an older woman with COVID-19, enrolled during active disease. The V and J genes are TRBV24-1 and TRBJ1-1; the D gene identity is not certain. The material sequenced was peripheral blood. The DNA is as follows: TGTGCCACCAGTGGACTCTCTGAAGCTTTCTTT. Protein translation: CATSGLSEAFF.